This is a list of T cell receptor beta chains from one sample in a study of OX40 agonist ivuxolimab in advanced cancers. TCRdb keeps only in-frame clones here, not all; method: immunoSEQ multiplex PCR. Counted here are 65,000 to 85,000 clones, around nine tenths occurring once; the ten biggest clones make up over 0.15%. Sequenced here: CD4+ or CD8+ T cells sorted from blood, sampled in a trial of the OX40 agonist ivuxolimab. The receptors were gathered from an adult with an advanced solid tumor such as melanoma, head and neck, liver or kidney cancer. CDR3s include the opening cysteine and the closing phenylalanine or tryptophan. A D gene is named only where the DNA matches it firmly. Clone size is shown for a subset of rows, as once, few, many or a class of expanded clone.

clone_size,d_call,v_call,j_call,cdr3_nt,cdr3_aa
NA,NA,TRBV5-5,TRBJ1-2,TGTGCCAGCAGCCAGGGTCTGTCAGGGAACTATGGCTACACCTTC,CASSQGLSGNYGYTF
NA,NA,TRBV2,TRBJ1-3,TGTGCCAGCAGTGCATATGCAGCTGGAAACACCATATATTTT,CASSAYAAGNTIYF
NA,NA,TRBV5-8,TRBJ2-5,TGTGCCAGCAGCCCGGTCGGGGGGCGCGGGGAGACCCAGTACTTC,CASSPVGGRGETQYF
NA,NA,TRBV2,TRBJ2-4,TGTGCCAGCAGCCCCAACCCGAAGCCCAAAAACATTCAGTACTTC,CASSPNPKPKNIQYF
NA,TRBD1,TRBV7-9,TRBJ2-7,TGTGCCAGCAGCCCCGGCAGGACAGGGACCTACGAGCAGTACTTC,CASSPGRTGTYEQYF
NA,TRBD2,TRBV5-1,TRBJ2-3,TGCGCCAGCAGCTTGGACGGGACTAGTTCCGATACGCAGTATTTT,CASSLDGTSSDTQYF
NA,NA,TRBV29-1,TRBJ2-2,TGCAGCGTTGATCCCGGGAACGCCGGGGAGCTGTTTTTT,CSVDPGNAGELFF
NA,NA,TRBV6-5,TRBJ2-7,TGTGCCAGCAGGGGAGGATCCTACGAGCAGTACTTC,CASRGGSYEQYF
NA,TRBD1,TRBV2,TRBJ1-1,TGTGCCAGCAGGCAGACCGGGACAGGCGGAGCTTTCTTT,CASRQTGTGGAFF
NA,NA,TRBV2,TRBJ1-6,TGTGCCAGCAGATTGTATTACAGGGATCGGTCACCCCTCCACTTT,CASRLYYRDRSPLHF
NA,TRBD1,TRBV6-1,TRBJ1-5,TGTGCCAGCAACTATCCGACAGGGAGGCATCAGCCCCAGCATTTT,CASNYPTGRHQPQHF
NA,NA,TRBV6-5,TRBJ1-1,TGTGCCAGCAGGCCAGGGTACATTGGTACTGAAGCTTTCTTT,CASRPGYIGTEAFF
NA,TRBD1,TRBV18,TRBJ1-2,TGTGCCAGCTCATCCGGGGGACAGGCTGCGGTCGGCTACACCTTC,CASSSGGQAAVGYTF
NA,TRBD1,TRBV6-1,TRBJ1-5,TGTGCCAGCAGTGAAGCAGGGGGCATCTATCAGCCCCAGCATTTT,CASSEAGGIYQPQHF
NA,NA,TRBV13,TRBJ1-2,TGTGCCAGCAGCTTTCGGGCAGGGGAACCTAACTATGGCTACACCTTC,CASSFRAGEPNYGYTF
few,TRBD2,TRBV5-1,TRBJ2-3,TGCGCCAGCAGCCTAGGGACTAGCGGGGGGGCCAGCACAGATACGCAGTATTTT,CASSLGTSGGASTDTQYF
NA,NA,TRBV6-5,TRBJ2-3,TGTGCCAGCAGTCGGGGACTTAGCGCGGATACGCAGTATTTT,CASSRGLSADTQYF
NA,NA,TRBV11-2,TRBJ2-2,TGTGCCAGCAGAGCCAGAGACAGATACACCGGGGAGCTGTTTTTT,CASRARDRYTGELFF
NA,NA,TRBV18,TRBJ1-2,TGTGCCAGCTCACCGGACAGCGGGTCTGGGTATGGCTACACCTTC,CASSPDSGSGYGYTF
NA,TRBD1,TRBV7-6,TRBJ2-7,TGTGCCAGCAGCTCACACTCCGTGACAGGGTTTGGTTCCGGGTCCTACGAGCAGTACTTC,CASSSHSVTGFGSGSYEQYF
NA,TRBD2,TRBV6-5,TRBJ2-1,TGTGCCAGCAGTTACAGCGGGGGTACGGATGAGCAGTTCTTC,CASSYSGGTDEQFF
NA,NA,TRBV30,TRBJ1-6,TGTGCCTGGAGTGTTGGGACGGGCTATAATTCACCCCTCCACTTT,CAWSVGTGYNSPLHF
NA,NA,TRBV25-1,TRBJ2-5,TGTGCCAGCAGTGAATCCCCCCTAGAGACCCAGTACTTC,CASSESPLETQYF
NA,TRBD2,TRBV19,TRBJ2-7,TGTGCCAGTAGTAGTAGCGGGAGAGGACAGTACGAGCAGTACTTC,CASSSSGRGQYEQYF
NA,NA,TRBV7-9,TRBJ2-7,TGTGCCAGCAGCTCGTTCACAGGGTGGGGCGAGCAGTACTTC,CASSSFTGWGEQYF
NA,NA,TRBV5-1,TRBJ2-5,TGCGCCAGCAGCTTGGCACTAGTGGAGACCCAGTACTTC,CASSLALVETQYF
NA,NA,TRBV7-6,TRBJ2-1,TGTGCCAGCAGCTTATTCGCTAGTTTTCCTCGCAATGAGCAGTTCTTC,CASSLFASFPRNEQFF
NA,TRBD2,TRBV14,TRBJ2-6,TGTGCCAGCAGCCCAATTTCCGGGACTAGCGGGAGTGTCCTGACTTTC,CASSPISGTSGSVLTF
NA,NA,TRBV10-3,TRBJ2-2,TGTGCCATCAGGAGCCAAACAAACAGGAACACCGGGGAGCTGTTTTTT,CAIRSQTNRNTGELFF
NA,TRBD2,TRBV30,TRBJ2-2,TGTGCCTGGAGTGCGGGACTATTGAACACCGGGGAGCTGTTTTTT,CAWSAGLLNTGELFF
NA,NA,TRBV30,TRBJ1-2,TGTGCCTGGATGGAGGGGCGGAAGGGCTACACCTTC,CAWMEGRKGYTF
NA,NA,TRBV7-3,TRBJ2-2,TGTGCCAGCAGCCAAGTAACCGGGGAGCTGTTTTTT,CASSQVTGELFF
NA,TRBD1,TRBV6-4,TRBJ1-3,TGTGCCAGCAGTGACTCCAACGCACAGGGGGAAGGCCTAAACACCATATATTTT,CASSDSNAQGEGLNTIYF
NA,TRBD2,TRBV5-1,TRBJ2-3,TGCGCCAGCAGCCCGGGGGGACTAGCGGGAGTCTCAGATACGCAGTATTTT,CASSPGGLAGVSDTQYF
NA,NA,TRBV5-1,TRBJ2-4,TGCGCCAGCAGCTCATACAGGGAAGGGATCATTCAGTACTTC,CASSSYREGIIQYF
NA,TRBD2,TRBV5-1,TRBJ2-1,TGCGCCAGCAGCTATACTCGGACTAGCGGATATGAGCAGTTCTTC,CASSYTRTSGYEQFF
NA,TRBD1,TRBV5-6,TRBJ1-2,TGTGCCAGCAGGCTTACCGGGACAGGAGATGGCTACACCTTC,CASRLTGTGDGYTF
once,TRBD2,TRBV6-1,TRBJ2-1,TGTGCCAGCAGTACCGACGCGCGGGGGGCGAATGAGCAGTTCTTC,CASSTDARGANEQFF
NA,NA,TRBV5-4,TRBJ1-1,TGTGCCAGCAGCTTGGCCCAGGGACAAACTGAAGCTTTCTTT,CASSLAQGQTEAFF
NA,NA,TRBV6-5,TRBJ2-1,TGTGCCAGCATCTCGGGCGGAAATAGCAATGAGCAGTTCTTC,CASISGGNSNEQFF
NA,TRBD1,TRBV6-1,TRBJ2-3,TGTGCCAGCAGTAGGGACAGGGGGCGGGTAGATACGCAGTATTTT,CASSRDRGRVDTQYF
NA,TRBD1,TRBV28,TRBJ1-5,TGTGCCAGCAGGAGTTGGACAGGAATGGGAAGCAATCAGCCCCAGCATTTT,CASRSWTGMGSNQPQHF
NA,NA,TRBV15,TRBJ2-5,TGTGCCACCAGCAGAGTTACCACTTCGCGAGAGACCCAGTACTTC,CATSRVTTSRETQYF
NA,NA,TRBV19,TRBJ2-1,TGTGCCAGTAGTATTTTTCCGGAGGGACACAATGAGCAGTTCTTC,CASSIFPEGHNEQFF
NA,TRBD1,TRBV5-1,TRBJ2-3,TGCGCCAGCAGCCAAGGGACAGGGGGCACAGATACGCAGTATTTT,CASSQGTGGTDTQYF
once,NA,TRBV2,TRBJ1-6,TGTGCCAGCAGTGAGGTTTCCCCACCAAGCTCCTATAATTCACCCCTCCACTTT,CASSEVSPPSSYNSPLHF
NA,NA,TRBV29-1,TRBJ2-3,TGCAGCGTTGATAGGCTTTTAAGCACAGATACGCAGTATTTT,CSVDRLLSTDTQYF
once,NA,TRBV9,TRBJ2-3,TGTGCCAGCGGCGTCGACAGTCAGGCAGATACGCAGTATTTT,CASGVDSQADTQYF
NA,NA,TRBV11-2,TRBJ1-1,TGTGCCAGCAGCCTGATCCGGGGTACGGATGAAGCTTTCTTT,CASSLIRGTDEAFF
NA,NA,TRBV2,TRBJ1-5,TGTGCCAGTACCGAGGGGGGGGCCCGTCATCAGCCCCAGCATTTT,CASTEGGARHQPQHF
NA,NA,TRBV5-1,TRBJ2-3,TGCGCCAGCGATCAGGGAGGAAAGTCAGATACGCAGTATTTT,CASDQGGKSDTQYF
NA,NA,TRBV7-5,TRBJ1-5,TGTGTCAGACCCAAGACAGGCGACCATCAGCCCCAGCATTTT,CVRPKTGDHQPQHF